This record looks at one T cell receptor (beta chain) sequence and its context. Its specificity is unknown. This record belongs to a study of T cell repertoires in cytomegalovirus infection. Study outcomes and limitations: In two of eight donors, the top clonotype was HLA-C-restricted CMV-specific. Pooled public TCR beta family frequency picked out CMV carriers with the relevant HLA.

TCRdb re-called the reads with MiXCR, one entry per CDR3 protein. This table has hundreds of thousands of distinct CDR3 sequences, roughly a third appearing once. Unmatched junction bases numbered 18, after V lost 0 bases and J lost 5 bases. The CDR3 totals 20 residues. Germline V gene data show CDR1 as SGHAT and CDR2 as FQNNGV. The clonotype comes from a human donor in good health (CMV status not recorded). Some clones in this sample may be carry-over from other donors' samples. Input material: PBMCs. This chain connects TRBV11-2 to TRBJ2-3; 9 nucleotides align to TRBD2. The CDR3 loop reads CASSLDPPLLTSGPGDTQYF. The CDR3 bases are TGTGCCAGCAGCTTAGATCCCCCCCTTTTAACTAGCGGGCCAGGAGATACGCAGTATTTT.